Given below is one T cell receptor beta chain in context. This sample was taken from a study of molecular identifiers for immune sequencing clone quantification. TCRdb re-called the PCR reads with MiXCR, one entry per CDR3 protein. Among fewer than 350,000 distinct CDR3 sequences listed, 20% to 25% were seen once. This CDR3 has 16 amino acids. Trimming cost V 1 base and J 4 bases, with 16 bases left between them. Germline CDR1 and CDR2: MGHRA and YSYEKL. The chain uses TRBV4-1 and TRBJ1-2; D uncertain. Sequencing was done on a sample of naive CD8+ T cells from blood, with Jurkat cell RNA spiked in. Stated subset: FACS-sorted CD8+CD4-CCR7+CD45RA+ naive T cells. The sequence was obtained from a human donor in good health. Some libraries in this study had Jurkat cell RNA spiked in. CDR3 sequence (DNA): TGCGCCAGCAGCCAAGTAACCCCCGGAACCTCCTATGGCTACACCTTC. Its protein is CASSQVTPGTSYGYTF.